This entry features one T cell receptor beta chain sequence. Clones were read by immunoSEQ multiplex PCR, and TCRdb kept only the in-frame ones, dropping some. The data show millions of clones, with approximately 94% seen just once and roughly 1.1% held by the top ten. The CDR3 is made up of 15 amino acids. In germline, CDR1 is SGHDT, CDR2 YYEEEE. Trimming cost V 4 bases and J 6 bases, with 20 bases left between them. Naive CD8 populations comprised CD45RO-negative cells positively selected for CCR7, excluding terminally differentiated effector memory CD45RA+ cells. The sample is drawn from a study of shared clonotypes between healthy human individuals.

Sequences were obtained from naive CD8+ T cells sorted from blood. The clonotype originates from a young man in good health. The J gene is TRBJ2-7, the V gene TRBV5-6, with D possibly being TRBD1 or TRBD2 (6 bases each). Here the CDR3 DNA reads TGTGCCAGCAGCCCTGGGGGGCTGCTGGGGCGCGAGCAGTACTTC. Protein: CASSPGGLLGREQYF.